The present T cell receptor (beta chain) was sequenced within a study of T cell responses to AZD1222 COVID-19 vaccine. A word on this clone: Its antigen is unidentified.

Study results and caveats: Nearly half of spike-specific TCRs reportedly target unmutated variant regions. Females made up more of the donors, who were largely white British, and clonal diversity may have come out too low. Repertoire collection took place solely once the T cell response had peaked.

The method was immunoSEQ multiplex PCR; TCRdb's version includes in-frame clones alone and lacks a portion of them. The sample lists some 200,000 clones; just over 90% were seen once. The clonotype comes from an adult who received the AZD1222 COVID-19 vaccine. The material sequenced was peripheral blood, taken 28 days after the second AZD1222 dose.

The chain's CDR3 is CASADRAESYYGYTF. CDR3 DNA: TGTGCCAGCGCGGACAGGGCGGAATCCTACTATGGCTACACCTTC. The chain recombines TRBV6-5 with TRBJ1-2; 8 bases map to TRBD1. The CDR3 consists of 15 residues. Looked up from germline, CDR1 is MNHEY and CDR2 is SVGAGI. The J segment lost 3 bases and the V segment lost 8 bases, leaving 11 bases of the junction unmatched.